Given below is one TCR beta chain in context. TCRdb processed the 5' RACE reads again and assigns one entry to each CDR3 protein, with no DNA. This sample's table has roughly 430,000 distinct CDR3 sequences. The V gene's germline CDR1 is DFQATT and CDR2 SNEGSKA (reference sequence). The CDR3 is made up of 13 amino acids. These data originate in a study of T cells expressing NK-cell markers. The chain employs TRBV20-1 and TRBJ1-5; as DNA is missing, the TRBD1 call by TCRdb cannot be tested. The TCR comes from a woman aged 18-70 years in good health. Specimen: blood T cells: a sorted CD56 or NKG2C T cell subset, CD4+ or CD8+ T cells, or bulk PBMC T cells (not recorded which). CDR3 sequence: CSARFTGGQPQHF.